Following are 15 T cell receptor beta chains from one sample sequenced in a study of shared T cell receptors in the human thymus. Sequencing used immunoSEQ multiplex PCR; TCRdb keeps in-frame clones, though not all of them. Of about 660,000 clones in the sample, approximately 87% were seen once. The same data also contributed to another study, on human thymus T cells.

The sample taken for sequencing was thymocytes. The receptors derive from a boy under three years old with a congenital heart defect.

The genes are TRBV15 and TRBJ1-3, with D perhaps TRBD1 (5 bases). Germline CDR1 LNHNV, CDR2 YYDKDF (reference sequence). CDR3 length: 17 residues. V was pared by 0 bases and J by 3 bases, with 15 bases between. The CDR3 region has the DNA TGTGCCACCAGCAGAGATATGACAGAGAACTATGGAAACACCATATATTTT. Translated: CATSRDMTENYGNTIYF.

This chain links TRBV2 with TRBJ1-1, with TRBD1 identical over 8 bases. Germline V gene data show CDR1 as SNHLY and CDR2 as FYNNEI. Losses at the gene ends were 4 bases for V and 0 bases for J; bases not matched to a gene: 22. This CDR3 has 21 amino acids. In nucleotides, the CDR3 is TGTGCCAGCAGTGCCACAGGTTTAGTTTGGGCAGGGGGCCACATGAACACTGAAGCTTTCTTT. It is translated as CASSATGLVWAGGHMNTEAFF.

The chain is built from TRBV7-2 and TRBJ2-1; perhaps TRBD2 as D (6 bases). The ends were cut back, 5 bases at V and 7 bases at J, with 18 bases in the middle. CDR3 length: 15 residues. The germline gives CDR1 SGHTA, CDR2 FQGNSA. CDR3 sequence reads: CASSHRDFFSNEQFF. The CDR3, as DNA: TGTGCCAGCAGCCACCGGGACTTCTTCTCTAATGAGCAGTTCTTC.

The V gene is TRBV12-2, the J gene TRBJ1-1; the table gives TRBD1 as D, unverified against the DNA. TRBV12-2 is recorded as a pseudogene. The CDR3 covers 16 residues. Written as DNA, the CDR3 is TGTGCAAGTCGCTTAGCATGGGAGACAGGGAACACTGAAGCTTTCTTT. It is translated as CASRLAWETGNTEAFF.

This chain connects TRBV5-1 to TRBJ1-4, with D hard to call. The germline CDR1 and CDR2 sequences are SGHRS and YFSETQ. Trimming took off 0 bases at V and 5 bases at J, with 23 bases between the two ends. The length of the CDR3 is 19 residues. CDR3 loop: CASSLAQSMWAGLNEKLFF. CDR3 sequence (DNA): TGCGCCAGCAGCTTGGCCCAAAGCATGTGGGCAGGCCTAAATGAAAAACTGTTTTTT.

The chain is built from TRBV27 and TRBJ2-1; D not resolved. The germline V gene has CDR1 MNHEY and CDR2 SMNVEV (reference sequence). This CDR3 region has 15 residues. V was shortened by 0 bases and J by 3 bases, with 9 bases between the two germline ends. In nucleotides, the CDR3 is TGTGCCAGCAGTTTATCGTTGGTAGTCTACAATGAGCAGTTCTTC. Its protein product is CASSLSLVVYNEQFF.

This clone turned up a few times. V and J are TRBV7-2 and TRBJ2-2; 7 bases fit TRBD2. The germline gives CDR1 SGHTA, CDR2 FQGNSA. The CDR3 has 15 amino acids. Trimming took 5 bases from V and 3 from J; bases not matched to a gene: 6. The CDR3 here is CASSGRDLDTGELFF. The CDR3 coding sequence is TGTGCCAGCAGCGGGAGGGACCTTGACACCGGGGAGCTGTTTTTT.

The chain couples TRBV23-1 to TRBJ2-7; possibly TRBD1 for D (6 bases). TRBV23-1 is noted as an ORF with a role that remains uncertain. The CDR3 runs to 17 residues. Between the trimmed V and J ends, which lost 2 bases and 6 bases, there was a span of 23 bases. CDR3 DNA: TGCGCCAGCAGTCAAAATCCCGTACTTAAGGACAGAACCGAGCAGTACTTC. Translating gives CASSQNPVLKDRTEQYF.

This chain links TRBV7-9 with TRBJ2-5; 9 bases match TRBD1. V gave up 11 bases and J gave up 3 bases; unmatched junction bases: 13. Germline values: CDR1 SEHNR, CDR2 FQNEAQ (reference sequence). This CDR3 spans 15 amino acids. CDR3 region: CAYPTGGEGEETQYF. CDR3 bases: TGTGCCTATCCTACAGGGGGCGAGGGGGAAGAGACCCAGTACTTC.

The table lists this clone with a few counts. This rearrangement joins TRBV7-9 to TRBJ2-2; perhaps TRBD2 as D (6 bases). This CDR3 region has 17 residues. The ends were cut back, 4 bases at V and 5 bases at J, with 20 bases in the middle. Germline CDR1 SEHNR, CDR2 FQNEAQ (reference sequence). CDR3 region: CASSSGLLHRGTGELFF. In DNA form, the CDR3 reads TGTGCCAGCAGCTCGGGACTCCTCCACCGAGGGACCGGGGAGCTGTTTTTT.

The CDR3 DNA reads TGCGCCAGCAGGGGGGACAGGGGAAGGGGCTCGGGAGAGACCCAGTACTTC. This translates into CASRGDRGRGSGETQYF. This sequence joins TRBV10-2 and TRBJ2-5, with 10 nucleotides matching TRBD1. The V and J ends lost 6 bases and 4 bases, in that order; junction bases with no gene match: 14. The CDR3 loop spans 17 amino acids. CDR1 and CDR2 from the germline V gene are WSHSY and SAAADI.

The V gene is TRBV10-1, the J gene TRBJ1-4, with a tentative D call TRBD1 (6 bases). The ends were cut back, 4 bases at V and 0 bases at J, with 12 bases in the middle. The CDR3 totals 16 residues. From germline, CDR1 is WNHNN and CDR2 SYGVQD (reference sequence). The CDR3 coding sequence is TGCGCCAGCAGTGGTGGGACACAAGCAACTAATGAAAAACTGTTTTTT. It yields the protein CASSGGTQATNEKLFF.

CDR3 region: CASKGGGASYEQYF. In DNA form, the CDR3 reads TGTGCCAGTAAGGGGGGAGGGGCCTCCTACGAGCAGTACTTC. The chain is built from TRBV25-1 and TRBJ2-7; tentatively, D is TRBD2 (7 bases). CDR1 is MGHDK and CDR2 is SYGVNS in the germline V gene. Trimming took 9 bases from V and 0 from J, leaving 15 bases between them. The CDR3 loop spans 14 amino acids.

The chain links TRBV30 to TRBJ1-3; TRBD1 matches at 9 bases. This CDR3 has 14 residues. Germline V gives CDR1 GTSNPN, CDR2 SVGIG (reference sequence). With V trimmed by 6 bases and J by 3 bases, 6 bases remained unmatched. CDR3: CACAGTGSGNTIYF. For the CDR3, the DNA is TGTGCCTGTGCCGGGACAGGGAGTGGAAACACCATATATTTT.

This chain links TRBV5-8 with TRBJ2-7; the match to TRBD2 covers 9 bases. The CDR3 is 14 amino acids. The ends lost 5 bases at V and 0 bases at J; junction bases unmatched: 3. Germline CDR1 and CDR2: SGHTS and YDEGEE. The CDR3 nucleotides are TGTGCCAGCAGGGGCGGGGGGGACTCCTACGAGCAGTACTTC. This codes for CASRGGGDSYEQYF.